This TCR beta chain was identified in a study of early T cells in non-severe SARS-CoV-2 infection. Study summary: Bulk RNA from unsorted whole blood was sequenced; chains were unpaired. Study-level findings and limits: Matching with VDJdb favored anti-spike CD8 responses (missing private and CD4 specificities).

Unique molecular identifiers were added to individual cDNA molecules. TCRdb processed the 5' RACE reads anew with MiXCR; each CDR3 protein has one entry. The data show some 21,000 distinct CDR3 sequences, with about 5.2% seen just once and 9.5% to 12% held by the top ten. On this clonotype itself: No antigen is known for it. At one end the junction does not follow the germline gene, possibly because of a read error.

Input material: whole blood. The receptor comes from an adult who was a healthcare worker with PCR-confirmed SARS-CoV-2 infection or an uninfected control (not recorded which).

DNA of the CDR3: TGTGCTAGCAGCCCCAGTTTGGCAGATACGCAGTATTTT. Translating gives CASSPSLADTQYF. The V gene is TRBV7-7, the J gene TRBJ2-3; D gene unclear. The germline CDR1 and CDR2 sequences are SSHAT and FNYEAQ (reference sequence). The CDR3 consists of 13 residues.